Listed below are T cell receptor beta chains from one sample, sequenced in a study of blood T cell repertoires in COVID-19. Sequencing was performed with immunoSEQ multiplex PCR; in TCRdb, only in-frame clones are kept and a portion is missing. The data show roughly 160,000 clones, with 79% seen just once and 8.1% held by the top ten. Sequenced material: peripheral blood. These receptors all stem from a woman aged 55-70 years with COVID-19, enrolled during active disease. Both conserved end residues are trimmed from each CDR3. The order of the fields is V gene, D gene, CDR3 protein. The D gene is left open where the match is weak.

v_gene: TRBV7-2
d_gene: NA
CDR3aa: ASSLNSGGTDTQY

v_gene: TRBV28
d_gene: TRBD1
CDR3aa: ASSLRGGWNQPQH

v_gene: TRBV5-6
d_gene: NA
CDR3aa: ASSRGSAGNQPQH

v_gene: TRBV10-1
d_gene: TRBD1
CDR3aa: ASRTGQGSDYGYT

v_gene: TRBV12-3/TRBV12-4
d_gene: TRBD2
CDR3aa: ASSWGGYNEQF

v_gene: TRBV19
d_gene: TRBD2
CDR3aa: ASIERGGPSTDTQY

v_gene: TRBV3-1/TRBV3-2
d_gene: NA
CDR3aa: ASSQGAGIWYEQF

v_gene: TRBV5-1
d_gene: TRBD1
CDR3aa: ASSVNRGPPYEQY

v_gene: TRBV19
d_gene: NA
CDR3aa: ASTIPTGSGANVLT

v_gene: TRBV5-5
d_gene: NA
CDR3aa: ASSLSWRVNNSPLH

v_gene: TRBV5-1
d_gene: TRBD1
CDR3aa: ASSLPGLGQGGFDGYT

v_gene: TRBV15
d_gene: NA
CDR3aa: ATSLSGKEQY

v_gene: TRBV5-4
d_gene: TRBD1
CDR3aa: ASSLGDRAGTGELF

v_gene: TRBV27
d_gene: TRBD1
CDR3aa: ASSSPGTGDGETQY

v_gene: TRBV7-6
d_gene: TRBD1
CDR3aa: ASSATGKNEKLF

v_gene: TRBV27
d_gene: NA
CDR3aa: ASSLAGSGGYT

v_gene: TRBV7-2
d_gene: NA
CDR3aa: ASSLAGLGAKNIQY

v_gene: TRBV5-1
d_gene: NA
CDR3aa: ASSLAGPVRTEAF

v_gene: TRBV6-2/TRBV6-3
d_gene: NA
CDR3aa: ASSYHRGGETQY

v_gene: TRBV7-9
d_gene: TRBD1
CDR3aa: ASSTGGMNTEAF

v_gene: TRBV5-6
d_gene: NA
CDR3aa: ASSLSYSSYNSPLH

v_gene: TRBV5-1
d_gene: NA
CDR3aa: ASSLGRGNEQY

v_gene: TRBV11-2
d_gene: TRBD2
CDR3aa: ASSWGLAGSGELF

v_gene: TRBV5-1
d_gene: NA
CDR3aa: ASSLTGAGSLETQY

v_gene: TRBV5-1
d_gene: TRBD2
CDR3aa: ASSLTSGRTWETQY

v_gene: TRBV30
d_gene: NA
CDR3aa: AWNPLEASYEQF

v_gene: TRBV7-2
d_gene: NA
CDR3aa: ASWAGDGAGYT

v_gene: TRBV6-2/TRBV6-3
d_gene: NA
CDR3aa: ASSYRGNEQY

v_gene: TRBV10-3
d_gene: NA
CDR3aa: ATRQQLDIAKNIQY

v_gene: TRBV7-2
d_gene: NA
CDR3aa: ASSNARASEGYT

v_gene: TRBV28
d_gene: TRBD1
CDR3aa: ASSQGEWSYGYT

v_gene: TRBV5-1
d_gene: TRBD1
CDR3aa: ASSSRQGITYNEQF

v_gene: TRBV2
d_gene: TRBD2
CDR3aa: ASSLLAGGYEQY